The clone carrying this T cell receptor beta chain was seen a few times. Then a second PCR, running roughly 7 to 11 cycles, was carried out with a sample-barcoded 5' primer and a J-beta primer mix. TCRdb re-analysed the 5' RACE reads in MiXCR, keeping a single row per CDR3 protein. This table has approximately 810,000 distinct CDR3 sequences, more than 25% appearing once. The data were obtained in a study of blood T cells in healthy people across ages. Germline V gene data show CDR1 as SEHNR and CDR2 as FQNEAQ (reference sequence). J gave up 11 bases and V 4 bases, and 8 bases lay outside the gene matches. This CDR3 is 13 amino acids long.

Input material: blood. The receptor's source is a woman older than 75 in good health. The rearrangement links TRBV7-9 to TRBJ2-5; 9 positions agree with TRBD2. The DNA for the CDR3 is TGTGCCAGCAGCTCTCAGAGCGGGGGGTGGCAGTACTTC. It yields the protein CASSSQSGGWQYF. The full variable domain, its missing parts supplied by reference TRBV7-9 and TRBJ2-5, is DTGVSQNPRHKITKRGQNVTFRCDPISEHNRLYWYRQTLGQGPEFLTYFQNEAQLEKSRLLSDRFSAERPKGSFSTLEIQRTEQGDSAMYLCASSSQSGGWQYFGPGTRLLVL.